Below are 25 T cell receptor beta chains sequenced from a single sample in a study of blood T cell repertoires in COVID-19 (dated by TCRdb to between 2020 and 2021). Receptors were amplified or captured by the immunoSEQ multiplex PCR assay. The table was pulled from immuneACCESS by TCRdb, which kept in-frame rearrangements only. Such tables lose some clones; where checked, under half of the loss comes from unresolved V genes, and the rest has no known cause. Recorded for this sample are about 52,000 clones; 82% of them occurred a single time. Of the sample, roughly 11% is held by the ten largest clones. The specimen sequenced was peripheral blood. These receptors originate from an elderly man with COVID-19, enrolled during active disease.

The chain recombines TRBV11-2 with TRBJ1-4; D remains unclear. There are 13 residues in the CDR3. V was cut by 4 bases and J by 8 bases, with 11 bases left in between. The germline gives CDR1 SGHAT, CDR2 FQNNGV. CDR3 bases: TGTGCCAGCAGCTCCGGTTATCGAGAAAAACTGTTTTTT. Its translation: CASSSGYREKLFF.

This clone was counted between two and nine times. The CDR3 coding sequence is TGTGCCAGCTCCCCTACGACAGGGATGGGTAATTCACCCCTCCACTTT. Translating it yields CASSPTTGMGNSPLHF. The rearrangement links TRBV18 to TRBJ1-6; 7 bases are a match to TRBD1. V was pared by 6 bases and J by 6 bases, with 11 bases of the junction left unmatched. The CDR3 extends over 16 amino acids. Germline-derived CDR1 and CDR2 are KGHSH and LQKENI.

This chain links TRBV24-1 with TRBJ1-5, with a weak D call TRBD1 (5 bases). Trimming removed 4 bases from V and 4 bases from J, with 13 bases in between. Per the germline V gene, CDR1 is KGHDR and CDR2 is SFDVKD. The CDR3 has 15 amino acids. CDR3 in amino acids: CATSERLGLNQPQHF. CDR3 coding DNA: TGTGCCACCAGTGAACGTTTGGGACTTAATCAGCCCCAGCATTTT.

The chain couples TRBV6-5 to TRBJ1-5; no clear D gene. The V gene lost 7 bases and the J gene lost 3 bases, with 13 bases spanning the gap. There are 14 residues in the CDR3. From germline, CDR1 is MNHEY and CDR2 SVGAGI. The CDR3 nucleotides read TGTGCCAGCACCGACACCGGTTCCAATCAGCCCCAGCATTTT. Residues: CASTDTGSNQPQHF.

The CDR3 spells CASSPVSSGNTIYF. The CDR3, as DNA: TGCGCCAGCAGCCCAGTAAGCTCTGGAAACACCATATATTTT. J is TRBJ1-3 and V is TRBV5-1; D is unclear. The CDR3 has 14 residues. V lost 4 bases, J lost 0 bases, and 8 bases lay in between. Per germline, CDR1 SGHRS and CDR2 YFSETQ.

The J gene is TRBJ2-2, the V gene TRBV4-1; TRBD2 aligns across 8 bases. J was trimmed by 3 bases and V by 2 bases; bases with no gene match: 14. This CDR3 has 19 residues. The germline V gene encodes CDR1 MGHRA and CDR2 YSYEKL. The CDR3 DNA sequence: TGCGCCAGCAGCCAATCGGGAGGGGCTGGCGTCGGGGACACCGGGGAGCTGTTTTTT. This encodes CASSQSGGAGVGDTGELFF.

The genes are TRBV11-2 and TRBJ2-1, with 10 bases lining up with TRBD2. The junction had 11 bases not matched to a gene; V was cut back by 5 bases and J by 10 bases. Per the germline V gene, CDR1 is SGHAT and CDR2 is FQNNGV. The length of the CDR3 is 15 residues. CDR3 amino acids: CASSLSGGDPAEQFF. The CDR3 DNA is TGTGCCAGCAGCCTAAGCGGGGGGGACCCCGCCGAGCAGTTCTTC.

The J gene is TRBJ1-1, the V gene TRBV6-5; D is unresolved. Trimming removed 6 bases at V and 7 bases at J, with 15 bases between. The length of the CDR3 is 13 residues. Germline CDR1 reads MNHEY; CDR2 reads SVGAGI. CDR3 coding DNA: TGTGCCAGCAGCCCCTCCTGGGCAGGTGAAGCTTTCTTT. Protein: CASSPSWAGEAFF.

This chain links TRBV30 with TRBJ1-1; tentatively, D is TRBD1 (5 bases). The CDR3 runs to 15 residues. Germline V lookup: CDR1 GTSNPN, CDR2 SVGIG (reference sequence). V lost 8 bases and J 4 bases, leaving 23 bases between the germline ends. The CDR3 DNA reads TGTGCCGAGGAACCCCTAGGGGTAAGGGGCACTGAAGCTTTCTTT. This gives the protein CAEEPLGVRGTEAFF.

The J gene is TRBJ1-1, the V gene TRBV20-1; D remains unclear. The CDR3 is 10 residues long. Germline values: CDR1 DFQATT, CDR2 SNEGSKA (reference sequence). Trimming cost V 5 bases and J 11 bases, with 12 bases left between them. The CDR3, as DNA: TGCAGTGCTGAATTGAACCAGGCTTTCTTT. Amino acids: CSAELNQAFF.

The genes are TRBV27 and TRBJ2-2; 8 bases fit TRBD1. The V gene end was trimmed by 3 bases and the J gene end by 5 bases; junction bases not matched to a gene: 5. The CDR3 loop spans 15 amino acids. CDR1 is MNHEY and CDR2 is SMNVEV in the germline V gene (reference sequence). The CDR3 DNA reads as TGTGCCAGCAGTTTGACAGGGGATATAACCGGGGAGCTGTTTTTT. Translation gives CASSLTGDITGELFF.

J is TRBJ1-2 and V is TRBV7-2, with TRBD1 matching over 7 bases. V was pared by 3 bases and J by 4 bases, with 5 bases of the junction left unmatched. CDR3 length: 14 amino acids. CDR1 and CDR2 (germline): SGHTA, FQGNSA. The CDR3 DNA is TGTGCCAGCAGCTTCCGGGACAGAGTCTATGGCTACACCTTC. This sequence encodes CASSFRDRVYGYTF.

The V call is TRBV5-4, the J call TRBJ1-2; 11 positions agree with TRBD1. Germline V gene lookup returns CDR1 SGHNT and CDR2 YYREEE (reference sequence). With V trimmed by 1 base and J by 8 bases, 10 bases remained unmatched. CDR3 length equals 16 residues. CDR3 DNA: TGTGCCAGCAGCTTGAGGGACAGGGGGGGCCCATTAGGCTACACCTTC. Its translation is CASSLRDRGGPLGYTF.

The rearrangement links TRBV2 to TRBJ1-1; 7 nucleotides match TRBD1. Germline V gene data show CDR1 as SNHLY and CDR2 as FYNNEI. Trimming removed 6 bases from V and 0 bases from J; junction bases left unmatched: 4. The CDR3 covers 14 residues. CDR3 coding DNA: TGTGCCAGCAGAACGGGACAGCTGAACACTGAAGCTTTCTTT. Encoded protein: CASRTGQLNTEAFF.

This clone appeared a few times. The chain recombines TRBV30 with TRBJ1-4; maybe TRBD1 (5 bases). The V gene's germline CDR1 is GTSNPN and CDR2 SVGIG (reference sequence). Trimming took off 0 bases at V and 8 bases at J, with 13 bases between the two ends. CDR3 length equals 14 residues. CDR3 loop: CAWSVGGEGEKLFF. CDR3 bases: TGTGCCTGGAGTGTCGGGGGAGAGGGGGAAAAACTGTTTTTT.

This clone was seen a handful of times. This chain joins TRBV4-3 and TRBJ2-5; 8 nucleotides match TRBD2. V lost 2 bases, J lost 5 bases, and 16 bases stayed unmatched. The CDR3 loop spans 18 amino acids. Germline V lookup: CDR1 LGHNA, CDR2 YSLEER. In nucleotides, the CDR3 is TGCGCCAGCAGCCAATCTCCCAGCGGGGGACGACTAGAGGAGACCCAGTACTTC. This codes for CASSQSPSGGRLEETQYF.

The rearrangement uses TRBV5-1 and TRBJ2-5; 8 bases agree with TRBD1. Trimming removed 2 bases from V and 0 bases from J; junction bases left unmatched: 0. The CDR3 covers 14 residues. Germline V gene data show CDR1 as SGHRS and CDR2 as YFSETQ. CDR3 region: CASSLQGDQETQYF. The CDR3, as DNA: TGCGCCAGCAGCTTACAGGGGGACCAAGAGACCCAGTACTTC.

The rearrangement joins TRBV5-1 to TRBJ2-3, with D possibly being TRBD2 (6 bases). Trimming pared 3 bases from V and 2 bases from J, leaving 13 bases between. Germline CDR1 is SGHRS and CDR2 is YFSETQ. This CDR3 spans 15 amino acids. CDR3 residues: CASSSRGLFTDTQYF. The CDR3 DNA sequence: TGCGCCAGCAGCTCCCGGGGACTTTTCACAGATACGCAGTATTTT.

CDR3 sequence (DNA): TGTGCCAGCAGCTTAAGACAGGGAGCAGAGACCCAGTACTTC. Amino acids: CASSLRQGAETQYF. V gene TRBV28 combines with J gene TRBJ2-5, with 7 bases matching TRBD1. The junction had 8 bases not matched to a gene; V was cut back by 6 bases and J by 4 bases. The CDR3 runs 14 residues. Germline-derived CDR1 and CDR2 are MDHEN and SYDVKM.

This clone was seen just once. V and J are TRBV15 and TRBJ2-7; 10 bases map to TRBD2. The V gene's germline CDR1 is LNHNV and CDR2 YYDKDF (reference sequence). J was trimmed by 2 bases and V by 5 bases; bases with no gene match: 6. This CDR3 has 15 amino acids. Here the CDR3 DNA reads TGTGCCACCAGCTACATAGCGGGGGGCCCCTACGAGCAGTACTTC. It translates to CATSYIAGGPYEQYF.

The chain joins TRBV28 to TRBJ2-5; the match to TRBD2 covers 12 bases. This CDR3 contains 15 residues. CDR1 and CDR2 from the germline V gene are MDHEN and SYDVKM. The J segment lost 7 bases and the V segment lost 4 bases, leaving 7 bases of the junction unmatched. CDR3 in amino acids: CASSSGLAGPGTQYF. The CDR3 coding sequence is TGTGCCAGCAGTTCAGGACTAGCGGGGCCCGGGACCCAGTACTTC. The complete variable domain, with remaining parts taken from reference TRBV28 and TRBJ2-5, reads DVKVTQSSRYLVKRTGEKVFLECVQDMDHENMFWYRQDPGLGLRLIYFSYDVKMKEKGDIPEGYSVSREKKERFSLILESASTNQTSMYLCASSSGLAGPGTQYFGPGTRLLVL.

This rearrangement joins TRBV19 to TRBJ2-4, with D tentatively TRBD1 (6 bases). Germline lookup yields CDR1 LNHDA and CDR2 SQIVND (reference sequence). This CDR3 contains 17 residues. V dropped 5 bases and J dropped 0 bases, with 17 bases sitting between them. CDR3 bases: TGTGCCAGTAGTCCAAGACAGGCTAATCTAGCCAAAAACATTCAGTACTTC. Translated: CASSPRQANLAKNIQYF. Drawing the rest from reference TRBV19 and TRBJ2-4, the complete variable domain is DGGITQSPKYLFRKEGQNVTLSCEQNLNHDAMYWYRQDPGQGLRLIYYSQIVNDFQKGDIAEGYSVSREKKESFPLTVTSAQKNPTAFYLCASSPRQANLAKNIQYFGAGTRLSVL.

This clone was observed once. This chain links TRBV18 with TRBJ2-7; 7 bases map to TRBD2. V dropped 3 bases and J dropped 4; count of bases not matched to a gene: 3. CDR3 length equals 13 residues. CDR1 is KGHSH, CDR2 LQKENI, per germline. The CDR3 coding sequence is TGTGCCAGCTCACCGGGAGGGACTTACGAGCAGTACGTC. Its protein product is CASSPGGTYEQYV.

This CDR3 is CASSETSGYTSTDTQYF. In nucleotides, the CDR3 is TGTGCCAGCAGTGAGACTAGCGGGTATACTAGCACAGATACGCAGTATTTT. The chain combines TRBV6-2 or TRBV6-3 with TRBJ2-3; TRBD2 matches at 10 bases. The CDR3 runs to 17 residues. V trimming: 5 bases; J trimming: 0 bases; junction bases outside the gene matches: 8. Germline CDR1 MNHEY, CDR2 SVGEGT.

This clone turned up a few times. The genes are TRBV6-1 and TRBJ1-5; 7 bases line up with TRBD1. The ends lost 2 bases at V and 0 bases at J; junction bases unmatched: 7. This CDR3 contains 17 residues. The germline V gene has CDR1 MNHNS and CDR2 SASEGT. The CDR3 here is CASSERDSYYSNQPQHF. The CDR3, as DNA: TGTGCCAGCAGTGAACGGGACAGCTACTATAGCAATCAGCCCCAGCATTTT.